This passage covers 21 T cell receptor beta chains from one sample sequenced in a study of patients and donors after allogeneic stem cell transplantation. TCRdb re-analysed the RT-PCR reads in MiXCR, keeping a single row per CDR3 protein. Of 150,000 to 200,000 distinct CDR3 sequences in the sample, about 32% are singletons; the top ten hold 2.5% to 3.5%. The specimen sequenced was blood, either unsorted or a sorted T cell fraction (not recorded which). Source of these receptors: a human donor who was either an allogeneic HSCT recipient or a stem cell or donor lymphocyte infusion donor (not recorded which). It is not recorded whose cells these are; they may come from a transplant donor.

This clonotype was observed a few times. V is TRBV6-2 or TRBV6-3 and J is TRBJ2-7; TRBD1 might be the D (6 bases). Deletions cut 6 bases from V and 1 base from J, with 7 bases between. Germline values: CDR1 MNHEY, CDR2 SVGEGT. This CDR3 comprises 12 residues. The CDR3 protein is CASRDRSYEQYF. The DNA of the CDR3 is TGTGCCAGCAGAGACAGGTCCTACGAGCAGTACTTC.

This chain connects TRBV4-1 to TRBJ2-7; D remains unclear. The CDR3 is 16 residues long. Germline loops: CDR1 MGHRA, CDR2 YSYEKL. With 1 base removed from V and 5 bases from J, the gap between germline ends came to 18 bases. The CDR3 DNA follows: TGCGCCAGCAGCCAAGGTTCGAGCGTGGCATGGCACGAGCAGTACTTC. Translating gives CASSQGSSVAWHEQYF.

The chain combines TRBV15 with TRBJ2-7, with 7 bases lining up with TRBD1. The CDR3 covers 14 residues. From germline, CDR1 is LNHNV and CDR2 YYDKDF (reference sequence). V gave up 1 base and J gave up 4 bases; unmatched junction bases: 4. The CDR3 region is CATSRAGGRYEQYF. The CDR3 DNA is TGTGCCACCAGCAGAGCAGGGGGTCGATACGAGCAGTACTTC.

The chain carries TRBV9 and TRBJ2-2; D ambiguous. The CDR3 totals 16 residues. V was trimmed by 0 bases and J by 4 bases, leaving 13 bases between them. In germline, CDR1 is SGDLS, CDR2 YYNGEE. The CDR3 nucleotides are TGTGCCAGCAGCGTAGGACAACTACGAGCCACCGGGGAGCTGTTTTTT. Amino acid sequence: CASSVGQLRATGELFF.

The rearrangement joins TRBV10-3 to TRBJ2-1; D unclear. From germline, CDR1 is ENHRY and CDR2 SYGVKD. Trimming took 4 bases from V and 7 from J, leaving 11 bases between them. The CDR3 extends over 13 amino acids. Here the CDR3 DNA reads TGTGCCATCAGTGGCAGTATATTGAATGAGCAGTTCTTC. This codes for CAISGSILNEQFF.

This clonotype showed up many times. The chain carries TRBV10-3 and TRBJ1-1; D not certain. The V end lost 7 bases, the J end lost 1 base, and 10 bases lay between the germline ends. The CDR3 runs 13 residues. Germline assignment: CDR1 ENHRY and CDR2 SYGVKD. CDR3 residues: CAIKERENTEAFF. The DNA for the CDR3 is TGTGCCATCAAAGAGCGGGAGAACACTGAAGCTTTCTTT.

The rearrangement links TRBV29-1 to TRBJ1-1; 8 positions agree with TRBD1. The length of the CDR3 is 15 residues. Germline lookup yields CDR1 SQVTM and CDR2 ANQGSEA. J lost 5 bases, V lost 4 bases, and 12 bases had no gene match. DNA for the CDR3: TGCAGCGTTGTATCACGGACAGGGAGAGGGACTGAAGCTTTCTTT. Encoded protein: CSVVSRTGRGTEAFF. The entire variable domain, with the rest obtained from reference TRBV29-1 and TRBJ1-1, is as follows: SAVISQKPSRDICQRGTSLTIQCQVDSQVTMMFWYRQQPGQSLTLIATANQGSEATYESGFVIDKFPISRPNLTFSTLTVSNMSPEDSSIYLCSVVSRTGRGTEAFFGQGTRLTVV.

The chain joins TRBV4-3 to TRBJ2-7; 14 nucleotides align to TRBD2. The length of the CDR3 is 16 residues. Per germline, CDR1 LGHNA and CDR2 YSLEER. V lost 1 base, J lost 4 bases, and 3 bases stayed unmatched. DNA for the CDR3: TGCGCCAGCAGCCAAGGCCGGACTAGCGGGAGGTACGAGCAGTACTTC. Translation gives CASSQGRTSGRYEQYF.

This clonotype was recorded a few times. The chain carries TRBV15 and TRBJ1-1; D may be TRBD1 (5 bases). V lost 2 bases, J lost 5 bases, and 15 bases lay in between. Looked up from germline, CDR1 is LNHNV and CDR2 is YYDKDF (reference sequence). This CDR3 is built from 15 residues. CDR3 sequence reads: CATSRQSGSRTEAFF. The DNA for the CDR3 is TGTGCCACCAGCAGACAGTCAGGGTCGAGGACTGAAGCTTTCTTT.

The sample holds a few counts of this clonotype. The chain combines TRBV6-2 or TRBV6-3 with TRBJ2-7, with D tentatively TRBD2 (5 bases). Trimming cost V 5 bases and J 6 bases, with 14 bases left between them. Germline values: CDR1 MNHEY, CDR2 SVGEGT. The CDR3 length is 13 residues. The CDR3 loop reads CASSIGPAGEQYF. In DNA, the CDR3 is TGTGCCAGCAGTATAGGGCCCGCGGGCGAGCAGTACTTC.

This clonotype was seen a few times. This chain connects TRBV4-2 to TRBJ2-1; 11 bases agree with TRBD2. The CDR3 has 14 amino acids. Germline CDR1 LGHNA, CDR2 YNFKEQ. The J segment lost 7 bases and the V segment lost 3 bases, leaving 2 bases of the junction unmatched. CDR3 loop: CASSQGLAENEQFF. CDR3 in DNA: TGTGCCAGCAGCCAGGGACTAGCGGAAAATGAGCAGTTCTTC.

This chain uses TRBV27 with TRBJ2-5; TRBD2 matches at 13 bases. Germline V CDR1 and CDR2: MNHEY, SMNVEV (reference sequence). The CDR3 length is 16 residues. The junction had 3 bases not matched to a gene; V was cut back by 1 base and J by 4 bases. The CDR3 loop is CASSLYWTSGRETQYF. The CDR3 nucleotides read TGTGCCAGCAGTTTATACTGGACTAGCGGGAGAGAGACCCAGTACTTC.

Only a few counts were recorded for this clonotype. The chain links TRBV6-4 to TRBJ1-6, with unresolved D. Germline assignment: CDR1 MRHNA and CDR2 SNTAGT. The V gene lost 3 bases and the J gene lost 6 bases, with 12 bases spanning the gap. This CDR3 comprises 15 residues. The CDR3 nucleotides are TGTGCCAGCAGTGAGCGGACGGAGGGTAATTCACCCCTCCACTTT. It encodes CASSERTEGNSPLHF.

The chain is built from TRBV5-8 and TRBJ1-4; TRBD1 is a possible D gene (5 bases). The germline gives CDR1 SGHTS, CDR2 YDEGEE. Trimming stripped 5 bases from V and 0 bases from J, with 14 bases between. This CDR3 has 16 amino acids. CDR3 coding DNA: TGTGCCAGCAGAGCCCCGGGGCTTGCAACTAATGAAAAACTGTTTTTT. Residues: CASRAPGLATNEKLFF.

The DNA of the CDR3 is TGTGCCAGCAGTTACAGGGAAAGAGGGAAAAATCAGCCCCAGCATTTT. Protein sequence: CASSYRERGKNQPQHF. J is TRBJ1-5 and V is TRBV2, with D perhaps matching TRBD1 (6 bases). The V gene's germline CDR1 is SNHLY and CDR2 FYNNEI. CDR3 length: 16 residues. V lost 5 bases to trimming and J lost 4 bases, with 18 bases between them.

The chain employs TRBV25-1 and TRBJ2-7; unclear D gene. Germline CDR1 and CDR2: MGHDK and SYGVNS. This CDR3 has 12 residues. Trimming stripped 1 base from V and 5 bases from J, with 6 bases between. CDR3 sequence: CASSEWSDEQYF. CDR3 bases: TGTGCCAGCAGTGAATGGAGTGACGAGCAGTACTTC.

This clonotype was observed a handful of times. The genes are TRBV5-6 and TRBJ2-1; 7 bases are shared with TRBD1. Germline values: CDR1 SGHDT, CDR2 YYEEEE. V was pared by 4 bases and J by 12 bases, with 7 bases of the junction left unmatched. This CDR3 has 12 amino acids. Here the CDR3 reads CASSHTGVGQFF. Here the CDR3 DNA reads TGTGCCAGCAGCCATACAGGGGTTGGGCAGTTCTTC. Variable domain in full (rest from reference TRBV5-6 and TRBJ2-1): DAGVTQSPTHLIKTRGQQVTLRCSPKSGHDTVSWYQQALGQGPQFIFQYYEEEERQRGNFPDRFSGHQFPNYSSELNVNALLLGDSALYLCASSHTGVGQFFGPGTRLTVL.

CDR3 nucleotides: TGCGCCAGCAGCCAAGATGGTCCTAATTGGAACACTGAAGCTTTCTTT. Its protein product is CASSQDGPNWNTEAFF. This chain links TRBV4-3 with TRBJ1-1; D gene uncertain. The CDR3 has 16 amino acids. Trimming pared 0 bases from V and 1 base from J, leaving 12 bases between. Germline CDR1 LGHNA, CDR2 YSLEER.

The V gene is TRBV18, the J gene TRBJ1-3; TRBD1 might be the D (5 bases). The CDR3 runs to 13 residues. Germline CDR1 is KGHSH and CDR2 is LQKENI. Trimming removed 5 bases at V and 0 bases at J, with 5 bases between. The CDR3 spells CASSGGSGNTIYF. CDR3 nucleotides: TGTGCCAGCTCAGGGGGCTCTGGAAACACCATATATTTT.

This chain joins TRBV4-1 and TRBJ1-4; maybe TRBD1 (5 bases). The length of the CDR3 is 17 residues. Germline V gene lookup returns CDR1 MGHRA and CDR2 YSYEKL. V dropped 4 bases and J dropped 0 bases, with 15 bases sitting between them. CDR3 bases: TGCGCCAGCAGCCTCTTTACTACAGGTGCAACTAATGAAAAACTGTTTTTT. This codes for CASSLFTTGATNEKLFF.

J is TRBJ1-5 and V is TRBV19, with 8 bases matching TRBD1. The CDR3 runs to 16 residues. V lost 4 bases, J lost 2 bases, and 7 bases stayed unmatched. Germline CDR1 reads LNHDA; CDR2 reads SQIVND (reference sequence). DNA for the CDR3: TGTGCCAGTAGTACCCGGACAGGGCCCGGCAATCAGCCCCAGCATTTT. It yields the protein CASSTRTGPGNQPQHF.